This T cell receptor beta chain stems from a study of radiation and T cells in renal cell carcinoma. Germline CDR1 SEHNR, CDR2 FQNEAQ (reference sequence). Trimming took 5 bases from V and 5 from J, leaving 15 bases between them. CDR3 length: 15 residues. Profiled with immunoSEQ multiplex PCR; TCRdb holds only in-frame clones, not every one. The sample includes roughly 130,000 clones, 70% to 90% seen only once; the top ten take 5.5% to 6.5%. Documented time point: blood 2 weeks post-SBRT. The sample's treatment: 15 Gy SBRT to primary tumor, nephrectomy 4 weeks later. This sample comprised blood, obtained from a patient whose treatment included radiotherapy and nephrectomy. The receptor was derived from a woman aged 70 to 79 with renal cell carcinoma. The genes are TRBV7-9 and TRBJ1-4; tentative D call: TRBD1 (6 bases). CDR3 protein: CASSQLRGRNEKLFF. Here the CDR3 DNA reads TGTGCCAGCAGCCAACTGAGGGGGAGGAATGAAAAACTGTTTTTT.